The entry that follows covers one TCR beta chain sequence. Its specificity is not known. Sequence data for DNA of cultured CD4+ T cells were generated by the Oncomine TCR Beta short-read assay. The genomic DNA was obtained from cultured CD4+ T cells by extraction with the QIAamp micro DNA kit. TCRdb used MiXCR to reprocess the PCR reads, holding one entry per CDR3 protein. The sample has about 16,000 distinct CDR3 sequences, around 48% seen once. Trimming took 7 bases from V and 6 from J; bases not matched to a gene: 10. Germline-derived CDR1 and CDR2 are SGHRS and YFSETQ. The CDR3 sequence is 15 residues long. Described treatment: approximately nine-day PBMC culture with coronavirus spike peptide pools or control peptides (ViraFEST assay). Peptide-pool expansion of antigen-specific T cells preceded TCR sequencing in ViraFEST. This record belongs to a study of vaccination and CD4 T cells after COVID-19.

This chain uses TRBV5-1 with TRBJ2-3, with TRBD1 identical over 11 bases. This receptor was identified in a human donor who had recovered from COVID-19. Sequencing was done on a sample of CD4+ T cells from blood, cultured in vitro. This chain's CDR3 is CASVYGTGGDDTQYF. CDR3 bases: TGCGCCAGCGTATACGGGACAGGGGGTGACGATACGCAGTATTTT.